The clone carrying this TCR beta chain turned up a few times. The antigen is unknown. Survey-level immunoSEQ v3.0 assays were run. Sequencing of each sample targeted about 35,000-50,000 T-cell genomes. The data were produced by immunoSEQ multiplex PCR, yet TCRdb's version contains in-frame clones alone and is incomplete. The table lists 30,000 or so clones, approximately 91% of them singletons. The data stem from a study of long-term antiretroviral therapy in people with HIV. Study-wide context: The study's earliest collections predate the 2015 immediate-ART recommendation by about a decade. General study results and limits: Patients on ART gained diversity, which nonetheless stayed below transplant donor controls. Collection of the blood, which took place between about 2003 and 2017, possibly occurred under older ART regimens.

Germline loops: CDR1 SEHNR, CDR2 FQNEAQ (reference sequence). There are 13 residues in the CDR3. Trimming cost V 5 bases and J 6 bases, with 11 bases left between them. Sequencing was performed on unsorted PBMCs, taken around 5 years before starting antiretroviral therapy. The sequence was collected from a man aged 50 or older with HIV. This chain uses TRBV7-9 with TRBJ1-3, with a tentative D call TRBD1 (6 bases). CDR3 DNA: TGTGCCAGCAGCCCGGGACAACTAAACACCATATATTTT. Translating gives CASSPGQLNTIYF.